The 19 T cell receptor beta chains below all came from one sample that was sequenced in a study of blood T cell repertoires in COVID-19. The protocol was immunoSEQ multiplex PCR, while the TCRdb copy is restricted to in-frame clones and leaves out a portion. Among 45,000 to 55,000 clones, just over 85% were seen once, and the ten largest hold 12%. Sequencing was performed on peripheral blood. These receptor sequences come from a man aged 70 or older with active COVID-19.

The chain has TRBV9 and TRBJ2-5, with D perhaps matching TRBD2 (6 bases). CDR3 length equals 14 residues. Germline-derived CDR1 and CDR2 are SGDLS and YYNGEE. Deletions cut 3 bases from V and 5 bases from J, with 14 bases between. The CDR3: CASSDGDFGETQYF. CDR3 in DNA: TGTGCCAGCAGCGATGGGGACTTTGGGGAGACCCAGTACTTC.

This clone was counted once. The chain couples TRBV21-1 to TRBJ1-3; the table's D call, TRBD1, has no DNA check behind it. TRBV21-1 is labeled a pseudogene. This CDR3 region has 18 residues. The CDR3 protein is CASSKRRSGTGAGNTIYF. CDR3 nucleotide sequence: TGTGCCAGCAGCAAACGGCGGTCCGGGACAGGGGCTGGAAACACCATATATTTT.

A single count supports this clone. The chain joins TRBV5-1 to TRBJ1-2; D possibly corresponds to TRBD1 (6 bases). CDR3 length equals 13 residues. CDR1 is SGHRS and CDR2 is YFSETQ in the germline V gene. Trimming shortened V by 2 bases and J by 5 bases, and 10 bases separated the two germline ends. CDR3 DNA: TGCGCCAGCAGCTTCAGCAGGGGTTATGGCTACACCTTC. Translating gives CASSFSRGYGYTF. The full variable domain, completed using reference TRBV5-1 and TRBJ1-2, is KAGVTQTPRYLIKTRGQQVTLSCSPISGHRSVSWYQQTPGQGLQFLFEYFSETQRNKGNFPGRFSGRQFSNSRSEMNVSTLELGDSALYLCASSFSRGYGYTFGSGTRLTVV.

This clone was detected a few times. The chain employs TRBV6-6 and TRBJ1-2; D is undetermined. Germline CDR1 is MNHNY and CDR2 is SVGAGI (reference sequence). The V end was cut by 2 bases, the J end by 0 bases, with 10 bases between. This CDR3 has 15 amino acids. CDR3: CASSYATGANYGYTF. The DNA for the CDR3 is TGTGCCAGCAGTTACGCGACCGGAGCTAACTATGGCTACACCTTC.

This clone was seen a single time. The rearrangement uses TRBV7-9 and TRBJ2-1, with a possible D match to TRBD2 (6 bases). The CDR3 contains 14 residues. Germline-derived CDR1 and CDR2 are SEHNR and FQNEAQ (reference sequence). V was cut by 6 bases and J by 2 bases, with 11 bases left in between. In DNA form, the CDR3 reads TGTGCCAGCAGGCCCCCGGGGGCCTACAATGAGCAGTTCTTC. It encodes CASRPPGAYNEQFF.

This chain links TRBV5-4 with TRBJ2-2; 12 bases are a match to TRBD1. The CDR3 length is 16 residues. V shed 3 bases, J shed 7 bases, and the junction held 7 bases outside the gene matches. Germline V CDR1 and CDR2: SGHNT, YYREEE (reference sequence). The CDR3 region is CASSYPGTGGGGELFF. The CDR3 nucleotides are TGTGCCAGCAGCTACCCGGGGACAGGGGGCGGCGGGGAGCTGTTTTTT.

This clone has only a few counts. The chain recombines TRBV19 with TRBJ1-5, with unresolved D. V shed 1 base and J shed 7 bases, with 14 bases lying between them. This CDR3 contains 15 residues. Germline values: CDR1 LNHDA, CDR2 SQIVND (reference sequence). The CDR3 coding sequence is TGTGCCAGTAGTATAGGCAGATCCCGCCGCCAGCCCCAGCATTTT. This translates into CASSIGRSRRQPQHF.

This chain uses TRBV5-5 with TRBJ1-4; 7 bases agree with TRBD1. This CDR3 comprises 16 residues. Looked up from germline, CDR1 is SGHKS and CDR2 is YYEKEE (reference sequence). V lost 4 bases and J lost 1; bases outside the gene matches: 7. In DNA, the CDR3 is TGTGCCAGCAGCCAGGGACAGCCCAGAACTAATGAAAAACTGTTTTTT. Residues: CASSQGQPRTNEKLFF.

V is TRBV14 and J is TRBJ1-6, with D hard to call. The CDR3 sequence is 14 residues long. CDR1 is SGHDN, CDR2 FVKESK, per germline. Trimming pared 4 bases from V and 4 bases from J, leaving 8 bases between. This CDR3 is CASSLTVYNSPLHF. The CDR3 DNA is TGTGCCAGCAGCCTAACGGTTTATAATTCACCCCTCCACTTT.

The chain combines TRBV5-8 with TRBJ2-1; D is perhaps TRBD1 (6 bases). Germline loops: CDR1 SGHTS, CDR2 YDEGEE. V lost 4 bases to trimming and J lost 0 bases, with 11 bases between them. The CDR3 length is 15 residues. The CDR3 reads CASSLRGSSYNEQFF. The CDR3 nucleotides read TGTGCCAGCAGCCTGAGGGGGTCCTCCTACAATGAGCAGTTCTTC.

V is TRBV9 and J is TRBJ2-7; D is uncertain. Trimming left V 3 bases short and J 4 bases short, with 17 bases between. Germline V gives CDR1 SGDLS, CDR2 YYNGEE. This CDR3 has 15 amino acids. The CDR3: CASSGRIETEYEQYF. CDR3 bases: TGTGCCAGCAGCGGAAGGATTGAGACTGAATACGAGCAGTACTTC.

The chain has TRBV5-6 and TRBJ2-2, with 8 bases that match TRBD1. In germline, CDR1 is SGHDT, CDR2 YYEEEE. Germline trimming cut 4 bases from V and 6 bases from J; bases unmatched to any gene: 8. The CDR3 length is 15 residues. The CDR3 loop reads CASSQTGAQSGELFF. DNA for the CDR3: TGTGCCAGCAGCCAGACAGGGGCCCAGTCCGGGGAGCTGTTTTTT. Combining the CDR3 with reference TRBV5-6 and TRBJ2-2 gives the whole variable domain DAGVTQSPTHLIKTRGQQVTLRCSPKSGHDTVSWYQQALGQGPQFIFQYYEEEERQRGNFPDRFSGHQFPNYSSELNVNALLLGDSALYLCASSQTGAQSGELFFGEGSRLTVL.

The gene calls are TRBV7-2 and TRBJ2-7; D is unclear. The CDR3 has 11 residues. Germline values: CDR1 SGHTA, CDR2 FQGNSA. V shed 5 bases and J shed 6 bases, with 8 bases lying between them. CDR3 in amino acids: CASSHKSEQYF. CDR3 DNA sequence: TGTGCCAGCAGCCACAAGTCCGAGCAGTACTTC.

This chain uses TRBV7-2 with TRBJ2-6; D is ambiguous. The CDR3 length is 15 residues. Trimming shortened V by 5 bases and J by 0 bases, and 8 bases separated the two germline ends. Germline lookup yields CDR1 SGHTA and CDR2 FQGNSA. The CDR3 DNA reads TGTGCCAGCAGCCTGAGAAGCTCTGGGGCCAACGTCCTGACTTTC. It is translated as CASSLRSSGANVLTF.

The rearrangement links TRBV7-3 to TRBJ2-3; 8 nucleotides match TRBD2. V lost 5 bases to trimming and J lost 0 bases; unmatched junction nucleotides: 7. Germline assignment: CDR1 SGHTA and CDR2 FQGTGA. The CDR3 length is 16 residues. The CDR3 region is CASSPRLASSTDTQYF. The CDR3 coding sequence is TGTGCCAGCAGCCCAAGACTAGCGTCTAGCACAGATACGCAGTATTTT.

This sequence joins TRBV12-3 or TRBV12-4 and TRBJ1-1; unclear D gene. CDR3 size: 11 residues. The V end was cut by 6 bases, the J end by 7 bases, with 9 bases between. In nucleotides, the CDR3 is TGTGCCAGCAGGGCCTTAAGTGAAGCTTTCTTT. This sequence encodes CASRALSEAFF.

The J gene is TRBJ2-3, the V gene TRBV9; 13 positions agree with TRBD2. Germline loops: CDR1 SGDLS, CDR2 YYNGEE. The CDR3 length is 15 residues. With V trimmed by 1 base and J by 6 bases, 2 bases remained unmatched. The CDR3 nucleotides read TGTGCCAGCAGCGTAATGGGACTAGCGGGGGATACGCAGTATTTT. Translated, it gives CASSVMGLAGDTQYF.

The chain joins TRBV3-1 (or the pseudogene TRBV3-2) to TRBJ1-1; perhaps TRBD1 as D (6 bases). Trimming cost V 6 bases and J 3 bases, with 20 bases left between them. CDR1 is LGHDT and CDR2 is YNNKEL in the germline V gene (reference sequence). CDR3 size: 16 residues. The CDR3 DNA sequence: TGTGCCAGCAGTAAACAGGGCGCGGCCACTCACACTGAAGCTTTCTTT. It codes for CASSKQGAATHTEAFF.

The V and J genes are TRBV20-1 and TRBJ2-3; possible D gene TRBD2, 6 bases. Germline assignment: CDR1 DFQATT and CDR2 SNEGSKA (reference sequence). CDR3 length: 11 amino acids. V dropped 7 bases and J dropped 9 bases, with 14 bases sitting between them. The CDR3 DNA is TGCAGTGGCCGGGACTCCCTGACGCAGTATTTT. This translates into CSGRDSLTQYF.